The source of this T cell receptor beta chain is a study of PD-L1 blockade in urothelial cancer. Study as a whole: Dosed intravenously at 1,200 mg every 3 weeks, atezolizumab was initiated by patients around 2014.

Overall study findings and caveats: Below-median pretreatment blood TCR clonality was a predictor of better survival.

Turning to this clone: Its antigen is still unknown.

Synthetic TCR analog templates were spiked into all PCRs individually. This table comes from immunoSEQ multiplex PCR, and its TCRdb copy is limited to in-frame clones, with some not included. The sample has some 97,000 clones, approximately 90% seen once. The germline CDR1 and CDR2 sequences are SQVTM and ANQGSEA. Unmatched junction bases numbered 5, after V lost 0 bases and J lost 1 base. The CDR3 extends over 16 amino acids. The chain carries TRBV29-1 and TRBJ2-7; 11 positions match TRBD1. The material sequenced was PBMCs, taken around atezolizumab (anti-PD-L1) treatment. This TCR was sampled from an elderly woman with urothelial cancer. CDR3 residues: CSVEDWGTGGSYEQYF. DNA of the CDR3: TGCAGCGTTGAAGATTGGGGGACAGGGGGTTCCTACGAGCAGTACTTC.